Following are 21 T cell receptor beta chains from one sample sequenced in a study of response to subunit inactivated influenza vaccine. TCRdb re-analysed the RT-PCR reads in MiXCR, keeping a single row per CDR3 protein. Among about 300,000 distinct CDR3 sequences, around 22% were seen once, and the ten largest hold 9% to 12%. Specimen: PBMCs from blood, collected less than 22 months after vaccination. The receptors shown here come from a man between 50 and 70 years old who received an inactivated influenza vaccine.

Regarding this clonotype: A much larger clone is a single base away; this may be a read error. This chain joins TRBV3-1 and TRBJ1-1, with TRBD1 identical over 8 bases. This CDR3 is 15 amino acids long. From germline, CDR1 is LGHDT and CDR2 YNNKEL (reference sequence). The CDR3 spells CASSRRDRWNTGAFF. The CDR3 DNA is TGTGCCAGCAGCCGTCGGGACAGGTGGAACACTGGAGCTTTCTTT. The full variable domain, rest sourced from reference TRBV3-1 and TRBJ1-1, is DTAVSQTPKYLVTQMGNDKSIKCEQNLGHDTMYWYKQDSKKFLKIMFSYNNKELIINETVPNRFSPKSPDKAHLNLHINSLELGDSAVYFCASSRRDRWNTGAFFGQGTRLTVV.

This chain joins TRBV7-9 and TRBJ2-1; perhaps TRBD1 as D (6 bases). This CDR3 has 12 residues. Germline V gene sequence: CDR1 SEHNR, CDR2 FQNEAQ (reference sequence). V lost 5 bases and J 15 bases, leaving 17 bases between the germline ends. The CDR3 reads CASSQGPPEGFF. CDR3 DNA sequence: TGTGCCAGCAGCCAGGGGCCTCCAGAGGGGTTCTTC.

This clonotype has only a few counts. The genes are TRBV3-1 and TRBJ2-2; TRBD2 aligns across 9 bases. This CDR3 spans 17 amino acids. Germline CDR1 LGHDT, CDR2 YNNKEL (reference sequence). The junction had 10 bases not matched to a gene; V was cut back by 4 bases and J by 4 bases. The CDR3 DNA sequence: TGTGCCAGCAGCCGAACAGCGGGACTAGCATCCACCGGGGAGCTGTTTTTT. It codes for CASSRTAGLASTGELFF. The variable domain in full, completed from reference TRBV3-1 and TRBJ2-2, reads DTAVSQTPKYLVTQMGNDKSIKCEQNLGHDTMYWYKQDSKKFLKIMFSYNNKELIINETVPNRFSPKSPDKAHLNLHINSLELGDSAVYFCASSRTAGLASTGELFFGEGSRLTVL.

The rearrangement links TRBV4-2 to TRBJ2-7; D remains ambiguous. The CDR3 loop spans 14 amino acids. Trimming took 0 bases from V and 0 from J, leaving 6 bases between them. Germline lookup yields CDR1 LGHNA and CDR2 YNFKEQ. In nucleotides, the CDR3 is TGTGCCAGCAGCCAAGATCTCGTCTCCTACGAGCAGTACTTC. Amino acid sequence: CASSQDLVSYEQYF.

This clonotype appeared a few times. The chain combines TRBV5-1 with TRBJ2-3, with 9 bases identical to TRBD2. V shed 0 bases and J 2 bases; nucleotides not matched to a gene: 7. The CDR3 totals 17 residues. In germline, CDR1 is SGHRS, CDR2 YFSETQ. CDR3 sequence (DNA): TGCGCCAGCAGCTTGGCCGGAGCGGGGGGCTACACAGATACGCAGTATTTT. It codes for CASSLAGAGGYTDTQYF.

This clonotype was picked up a small number of times. The rearrangement links TRBV5-1 to TRBJ1-2; possibly TRBD1 for D (5 bases). The CDR3 consists of 17 residues. Germline CDR1 and CDR2: SGHRS and YFSETQ. V dropped 4 bases and J dropped 3 bases, with 22 bases sitting between them. CDR3: CASSRPKGITADYGYTF. CDR3 in DNA: TGCGCCAGCAGCCGGCCGAAGGGGATTACGGCCGACTATGGCTACACCTTC.

The CDR3 DNA reads as TGCAGCGTTGTACCTAGCGGGGGTATTACAGATACGCAGTATTTT. Residues: CSVVPSGGITDTQYF. J is TRBJ2-3 and V is TRBV29-1; 10 bases map to TRBD2. Germline trimming cut 4 bases from V and 3 bases from J; bases unmatched to any gene: 7. This CDR3 has 15 residues. Germline assignment: CDR1 SQVTM and CDR2 ANQGSEA.

J is TRBJ1-2 and V is TRBV11-2, with D unresolved. CDR3 length: 13 amino acids. Germline V gene sequence: CDR1 SGHAT, CDR2 FQNNGV. V lost 0 bases, J lost 12 bases, and 14 bases lay in between. CDR3 residues: CASSLEAPQPHTF. The CDR3 DNA follows: TGTGCCAGCAGCTTAGAGGCACCCCAGCCCCACACCTTC.

This clonotype was counted between two and nine times. The rearrangement joins TRBV11-2 to TRBJ2-3; TRBD1 might be the D (6 bases). The V and J ends lost 1 base and 1 base respectively, with 15 bases between them. The CDR3 totals 17 residues. The germline CDR1 and CDR2 sequences are SGHAT and FQNNGV. CDR3 DNA: TGTGCCAGCAGCTTAGTTGGTCGGGACACGCGCACAGATACGCAGTATTTT. Its translation is CASSLVGRDTRTDTQYF.

This clonotype was counted a few times. The rearrangement joins TRBV20-1 to TRBJ2-1, with D unresolved. This CDR3 has 10 residues. Germline CDR1 and CDR2: DFQATT and SNEGSKA (reference sequence). Trimming left V 6 bases short and J 10 bases short, with 10 bases between. The CDR3 bases are TGCAGTGCCCTCGCTGTGGAGCAGTTCTTC. This gives the protein CSALAVEQFF.

The chain joins TRBV29-1 to TRBJ1-2; 9 nucleotides align to TRBD1. The CDR3 has 13 residues. Losses at the gene ends were 6 bases for V and 4 bases for J; bases not matched to a gene: 6. The V gene's germline CDR1 is SQVTM and CDR2 ANQGSEA. In DNA, the CDR3 is TGCAGCGTCTCCACAGGGGGCCTCTATGGCTACACCTTC. It translates to CSVSTGGLYGYTF.

This clonotype was observed a handful of times. The J gene is TRBJ1-1, the V gene TRBV12-3 or TRBV12-4; D may be TRBD1 (5 bases). Deletions cut 3 bases from V and 4 bases from J, with 15 bases between. The CDR3 totals 15 residues. CDR3 loop: CASSFDSKGVTEAFF. Here the CDR3 DNA reads TGTGCCAGCAGTTTTGACAGCAAAGGGGTCACTGAAGCTTTCTTT.

The chain combines TRBV11-2 with TRBJ1-6; no definite D call. Germline lookup yields CDR1 SGHAT and CDR2 FQNNGV. V was clipped by 2 bases and J by 0 bases, with 20 bases between them. The CDR3 has 20 residues. CDR3 amino acids: CASSLIGSQRLSSYNSPLHF. CDR3 in DNA: TGTGCCAGCAGCTTAATTGGCAGTCAGCGACTTAGCTCCTATAATTCACCCCTCCACTTT.

V and J are TRBV20-1 and TRBJ2-7, with no clear D. CDR3 length equals 12 residues. V dropped 6 bases and J dropped 4 bases, with 13 bases sitting between them. Germline V gene lookup returns CDR1 DFQATT and CDR2 SNEGSKA (reference sequence). For the CDR3, the DNA is TGCAGTGCAAGCCAACCAGAATACGAGCAGTACTTC. Residues: CSASQPEYEQYF.

The chain uses TRBV2 and TRBJ2-7; D might be TRBD1 (6 bases). Germline-derived CDR1 and CDR2 are SNHLY and FYNNEI. The CDR3 extends over 15 amino acids. V lost 6 bases, J lost 3 bases, and 18 bases lay in between. This CDR3 reads CASSGDNNPLYEQYF. The CDR3 DNA is TGTGCCAGCAGCGGGGACAACAATCCACTCTACGAGCAGTACTTC.

This clonotype was seen more than once but under ten times. The chain couples TRBV28 to TRBJ2-1; D is unclear. Germline V gene lookup returns CDR1 MDHEN and CDR2 SYDVKM. V dropped 3 bases and J dropped 6 bases, with 9 bases sitting between them. The CDR3 contains 13 residues. CDR3 region: CASSFRSPNEQFF. CDR3 bases: TGTGCCAGCAGTTTCAGGTCCCCCAATGAGCAGTTCTTC.

The chain carries TRBV10-3 and TRBJ2-5; 12 nucleotides line up with TRBD2. CDR1 and CDR2 from the germline V gene are ENHRY and SYGVKD. V lost 4 bases to trimming and J lost 5 bases; unmatched junction nucleotides: 2. This CDR3 comprises 14 residues. The CDR3 reads CAISGGTSGETQYF. For the CDR3, the DNA is TGTGCCATCAGTGGCGGGACTAGCGGGGAGACCCAGTACTTC.

The J gene is TRBJ2-3, the V gene TRBV6-2 or TRBV6-3, with 16 bases fitting TRBD2. This CDR3 spans 20 amino acids. V was clipped by 4 bases and J by 0 bases; unmatched bases: 10. Germline V gives CDR1 MNHEY, CDR2 SVGEGT. The chain's CDR3 is CASSFDAGTSGRASTDTQYF. DNA for the CDR3: TGTGCCAGCAGTTTCGACGCGGGGACTAGCGGGAGGGCTAGCACAGATACGCAGTATTTT.

This clonotype was counted only a few times. This rearrangement joins TRBV7-3 to TRBJ1-2; maybe TRBD1 (5 bases). This CDR3 has 13 residues. The V end was cut by 4 bases, the J end by 7 bases, with 13 bases between. Germline V CDR1 and CDR2: SGHTA, FQGTGA. The CDR3 nucleotides read TGTGCCAGCAGCTCACCCGGGGGAGGTGGCTACACCTTC. Protein product: CASSSPGGGGYTF.

This clonotype was picked up many times. The J gene is TRBJ1-1, the V gene TRBV7-9; D gene unclear. CDR1 and CDR2 from the germline V gene are SEHNR and FQNEAQ (reference sequence). V lost 1 base, J lost 0 bases, and 3 bases lay in between. The CDR3 has 13 residues. CDR3 protein: CASSLDMNTEAFF. Here the CDR3 DNA reads TGTGCCAGCAGCTTAGATATGAACACTGAAGCTTTCTTT.

The CDR3 DNA reads as TGTGCCAGCAGTGACAGGGTCCCGACGATTTACAATGAGCAGTTCTTC. It is translated as CASSDRVPTIYNEQFF. V and J are TRBV6-1 and TRBJ2-1; perhaps TRBD1 as D (5 bases). V lost 3 bases to trimming and J lost 4 bases, with 16 bases between them. The germline gives CDR1 MNHNS, CDR2 SASEGT. The length of the CDR3 is 16 residues.